This T cell receptor beta chain emerged from a study of blood T cell repertoires in COVID-19. Study in general: The origin of the acute and convalescent COVID-19 samples was the United States, Italy and Spain. The analysed material was cDNA or gDNA that came from T cells, B-cell-depleted T cells, or PBMCs.

Per the original methods: By means of reference gene primer amplification, nucleated cell counts were estimated. Using immunoSEQ multiplex PCR, the repertoire was profiled, and TCRdb retains in-frame clones only, with some absent. V and J calls and clone size are copied from that table; D and trimming were computed from the DNA. The sample shows 210,000 or so clones, just under 85% of them seen only once. V was cut by 4 bases and J by 4 bases, with 24 bases left in between. Germline CDR1 and CDR2: LNHDA and SQIVND (reference sequence). This CDR3 contains 18 residues. The chain recombines TRBV19 with TRBJ2-3; a possible D gene is TRBD2 (5 bases). The origin of this receptor is a woman aged 70-85 years with active or convalescent COVID-19. Sequencing used peripheral blood. CDR3 coding DNA: TGTGCCAGTAGTACCGCTCTTCCAAGCGGAAATGCCCCAGATACGCAGTATTTT. It codes for CASSTALPSGNAPDTQYF.